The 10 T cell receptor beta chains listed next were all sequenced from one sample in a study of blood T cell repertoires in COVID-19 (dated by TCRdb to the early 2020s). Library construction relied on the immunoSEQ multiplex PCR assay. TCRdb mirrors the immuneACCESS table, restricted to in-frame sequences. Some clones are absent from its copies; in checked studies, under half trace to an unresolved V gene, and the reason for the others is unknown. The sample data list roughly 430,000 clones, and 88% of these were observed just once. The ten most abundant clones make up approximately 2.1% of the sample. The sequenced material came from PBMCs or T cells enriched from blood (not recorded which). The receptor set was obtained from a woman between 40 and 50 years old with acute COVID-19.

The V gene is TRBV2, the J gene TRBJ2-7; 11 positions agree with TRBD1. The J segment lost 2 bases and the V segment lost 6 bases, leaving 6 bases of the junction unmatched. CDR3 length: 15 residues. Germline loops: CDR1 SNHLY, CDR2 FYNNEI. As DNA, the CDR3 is TGTGCCAGCAGCGAGGGACAGGGGGTAACCTACGAGCAGTACTTC. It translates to CASSEGQGVTYEQYF. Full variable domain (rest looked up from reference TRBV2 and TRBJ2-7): EPEVTQTPSHQVTQMGQEVILRCVPISNHLYFYWYRQILGQKVEFLVSFYNNEISEKSEIFDDQFSVERPDGSNFTLKIRSTKLEDSAMYFCASSEGQGVTYEQYFGPGTRLTVT.

The CDR3 sequence: CAWSDTYEQYF. The CDR3 DNA reads TGTGCCTGGAGTGATACCTACGAGCAGTACTTC. This rearrangement joins TRBV30 to TRBJ2-7, with unresolved D. V was clipped by 1 base and J by 2 bases, with 3 bases between them. The germline CDR1 and CDR2 sequences are GTSNPN and SVGIG (reference sequence). This CDR3 has 11 residues.

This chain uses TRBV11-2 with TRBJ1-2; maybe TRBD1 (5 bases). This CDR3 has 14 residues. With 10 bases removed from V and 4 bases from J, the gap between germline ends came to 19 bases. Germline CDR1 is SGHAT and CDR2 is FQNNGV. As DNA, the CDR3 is TGTGCCACCATCTCCAGGGCGCTTGTCTATGGCTACACCTTC. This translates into CATISRALVYGYTF.

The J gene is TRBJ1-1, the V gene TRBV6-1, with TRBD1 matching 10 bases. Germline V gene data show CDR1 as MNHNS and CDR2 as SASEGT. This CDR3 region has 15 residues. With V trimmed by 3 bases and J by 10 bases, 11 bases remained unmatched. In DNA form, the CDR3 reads TGTGCCAGCAGTGAGGGGACAGGGGTTTCCGGACGAGCTTTCTTT. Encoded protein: CASSEGTGVSGRAFF.

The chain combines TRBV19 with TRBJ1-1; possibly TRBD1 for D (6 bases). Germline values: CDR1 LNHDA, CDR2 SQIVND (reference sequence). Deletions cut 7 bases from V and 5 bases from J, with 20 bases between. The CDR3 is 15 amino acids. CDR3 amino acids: CASTDGGGGWTEAFF. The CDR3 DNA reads TGTGCCAGTACAGACGGGGGCGGGGGTTGGACTGAAGCTTTCTTT.

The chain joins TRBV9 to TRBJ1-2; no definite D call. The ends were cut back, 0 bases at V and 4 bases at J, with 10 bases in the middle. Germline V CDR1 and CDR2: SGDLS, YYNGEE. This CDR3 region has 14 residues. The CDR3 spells CASSVGREGYGYTF. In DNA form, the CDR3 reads TGTGCCAGCAGCGTAGGGCGGGAGGGCTATGGCTACACCTTC.

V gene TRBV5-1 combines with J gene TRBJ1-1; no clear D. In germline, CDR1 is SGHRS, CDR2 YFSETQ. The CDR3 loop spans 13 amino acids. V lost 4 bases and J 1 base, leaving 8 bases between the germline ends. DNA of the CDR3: TGCGCCAGCAGCCAGACGGGGAACACTGAAGCTTTCTTT. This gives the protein CASSQTGNTEAFF. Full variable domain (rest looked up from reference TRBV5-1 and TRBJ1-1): KAGVTQTPRYLIKTRGQQVTLSCSPISGHRSVSWYQQTPGQGLQFLFEYFSETQRNKGNFPGRFSGRQFSNSRSEMNVSTLELGDSALYLCASSQTGNTEAFFGQGTRLTVV.

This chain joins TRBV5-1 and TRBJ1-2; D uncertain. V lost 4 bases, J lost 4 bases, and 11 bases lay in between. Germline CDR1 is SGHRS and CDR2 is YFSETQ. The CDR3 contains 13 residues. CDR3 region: CASSPEGGYGYTF. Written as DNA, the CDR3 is TGCGCCAGCAGCCCTGAGGGCGGCTATGGCTACACCTTC.

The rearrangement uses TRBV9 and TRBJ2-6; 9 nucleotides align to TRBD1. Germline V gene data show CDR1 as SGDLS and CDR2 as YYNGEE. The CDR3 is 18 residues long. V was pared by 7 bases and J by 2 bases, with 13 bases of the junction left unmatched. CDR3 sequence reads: CASSSNPGQGAGANVLTF. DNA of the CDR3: TGTGCCAGCTCCTCAAACCCGGGACAGGGTGCTGGGGCCAACGTCCTGACTTTC.

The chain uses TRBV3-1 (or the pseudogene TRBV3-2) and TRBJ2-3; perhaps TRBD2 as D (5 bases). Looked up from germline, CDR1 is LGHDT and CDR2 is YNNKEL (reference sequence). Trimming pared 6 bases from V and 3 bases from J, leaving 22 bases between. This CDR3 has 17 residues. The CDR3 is CASSLLKVPGITDTQYF. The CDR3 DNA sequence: TGTGCCAGCAGTCTTTTAAAGGTACCGGGGATAACAGATACGCAGTATTTT.